The clone carrying this TCR beta chain appeared many times. The antigen is not known. CDR1 is MDHEN, CDR2 SYDVKM, per germline. This CDR3 region has 10 residues. V gave up 8 bases and J gave up 10 bases; unmatched junction bases: 2. The sample is drawn from a study of T cells in Graves' hyperthyroidism and ophthalmopathy. It was RNA transcripts that yielded the amplified TCR beta CDR3 regions. The HTBI primer set drove a first-round RT-PCR of the TCR CDR3. TCRdb re-called the multiplex PCR reads with MiXCR, one entry per CDR3 protein. The sample carries a few hundred thousand distinct CDR3 sequences, about 15% recorded once. Ophthalmopathy cases scored 3 or more on the Clinical Activity Score and 4 or more on NOSPECS grade, with duration below 3 months. Pregnant or lactating patients were excluded, as were those with uncontrolled infection or other autoimmune disease. Study-wide results and limits: Most clonotypes expanded in thyroid above 0.001 were likewise present in blood.

This chain connects TRBV28 to TRBJ2-3; 8 nucleotides align to TRBD2. The sequenced sample was blood. The source of this sequence is a woman under 40 with Graves' ophthalmopathy. The CDR3 sequence is CASGAGAQYF. DNA for the CDR3: TGTGCCAGCGGAGCGGGGGCGCAGTATTTT.